Listed here is a single T cell receptor (beta chain). Its antigen is undetermined. Being one base from a much bigger clone, this may be a read error. This sample was included in a study of read filtering for tumor transcriptome and immune sequencing. Study context: Mean patient age was roughly 66 years, range roughly 40 to 80; approximately 18 male, around 15 female. Revised staging placed 8 patients in R-ISS I, some 17 in II, 6 or 7 in III.

General observations from the study: Approximately 82% of IR-seq clonotypes had a single read, yet these held approximately 4% of reads. This fraction held mixed bone marrow immune cells after CD138-negative sorting.

Germline CDR1 MNHEY, CDR2 SVGEGT. V shed 1 base and J shed 7 bases, with 5 bases lying between them. CDR3 length: 12 amino acids. The library was built from roughly 400 ng RNA with molecular barcoded adaptors for alpha/delta and beta/gamma chains. TCRdb reprocessed the reads with MiXCR, giving one entry per CDR3 protein. This sample has some 41,000 distinct CDR3 sequences, with about 11% found just once. The sequenced material came from a population of CD138-negative cells sorted from bone marrow. This TCR was sampled from a donor at least 40 years old with multiple myeloma. The V call is TRBV6-2 or TRBV6-3, the J call TRBJ1-5; D gene uncertain. CDR3 protein: CASSYLEQPQHF. For the CDR3, the DNA is TGTGCCAGCAGTTACTTGGAACAGCCCCAGCATTTT.